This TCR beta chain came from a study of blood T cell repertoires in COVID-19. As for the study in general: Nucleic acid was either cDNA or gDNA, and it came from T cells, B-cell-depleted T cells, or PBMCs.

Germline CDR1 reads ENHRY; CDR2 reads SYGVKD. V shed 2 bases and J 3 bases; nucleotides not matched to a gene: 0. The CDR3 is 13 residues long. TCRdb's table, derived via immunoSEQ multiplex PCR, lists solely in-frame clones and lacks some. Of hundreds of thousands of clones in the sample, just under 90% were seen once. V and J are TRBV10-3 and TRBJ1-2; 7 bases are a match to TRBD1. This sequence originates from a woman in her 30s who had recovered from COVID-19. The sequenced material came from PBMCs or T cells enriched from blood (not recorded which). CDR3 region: CAISEGQDYGYTF. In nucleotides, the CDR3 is TGTGCCATCAGTGAGGGACAGGACTATGGCTACACCTTC.